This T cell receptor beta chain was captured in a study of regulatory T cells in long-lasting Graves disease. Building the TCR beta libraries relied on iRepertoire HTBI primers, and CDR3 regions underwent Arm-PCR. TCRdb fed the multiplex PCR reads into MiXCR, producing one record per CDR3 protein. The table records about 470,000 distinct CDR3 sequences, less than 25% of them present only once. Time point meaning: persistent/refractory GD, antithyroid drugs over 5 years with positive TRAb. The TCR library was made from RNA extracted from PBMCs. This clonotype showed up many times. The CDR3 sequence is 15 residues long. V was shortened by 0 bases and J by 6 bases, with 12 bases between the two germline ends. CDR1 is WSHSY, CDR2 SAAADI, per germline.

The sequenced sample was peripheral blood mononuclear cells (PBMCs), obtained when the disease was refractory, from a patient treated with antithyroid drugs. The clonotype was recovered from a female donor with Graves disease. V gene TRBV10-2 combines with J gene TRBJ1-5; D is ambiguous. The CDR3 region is CASSESRSQVQPQHF. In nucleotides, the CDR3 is TGCGCCAGCAGTGAGTCTCGGAGTCAGGTTCAGCCCCAGCATTTT.